This T cell receptor beta chain originates from a study of OX40 agonist ivuxolimab in advanced cancers. Across the study: Treatment received earlier with anti-PD-1, anti-PD-L1 or anti-CTLA-4 agents was allowed, and 40% had some.

As concerns this clone: Its target is unknown.

Blood samples were obtained at baseline, cycle 4 day 1, and cycle 7 day 1. In germline, CDR1 is SGHTA, CDR2 FQGNSA. This CDR3 contains 18 residues. The germline V and J ends were trimmed by 5 bases and 0 bases, with 23 bases remaining between them. Sequenced by immunoSEQ multiplex PCR; TCRdb stores in-frame clones only, minus some. The sample has roughly 62,000 clones; approximately 92% are singletons. Study-level points and caveats: The study did not work out the antigen specificity of the expanded peripheral T cells. Clonal expansion by week 6 occurred in CD4+ and CD8+ blood T cells (at 0.1 to 3.0 mg/kg).

This rearrangement joins TRBV7-2 to TRBJ2-7; tentative D call: TRBD2 (6 bases). The specimen comprised CD4+ or CD8+ T cells sorted from blood, sampled in a trial of the OX40 agonist ivuxolimab. The TCR originated in an adult with an advanced solid tumor such as melanoma, head and neck, liver or kidney cancer. CDR3 DNA: TGTGCCAGCAGCACACCCACCAACCGGGACTGGAGCTCCTACGAGCAGTACTTC. Translated, it gives CASSTPTNRDWSSYEQYF.